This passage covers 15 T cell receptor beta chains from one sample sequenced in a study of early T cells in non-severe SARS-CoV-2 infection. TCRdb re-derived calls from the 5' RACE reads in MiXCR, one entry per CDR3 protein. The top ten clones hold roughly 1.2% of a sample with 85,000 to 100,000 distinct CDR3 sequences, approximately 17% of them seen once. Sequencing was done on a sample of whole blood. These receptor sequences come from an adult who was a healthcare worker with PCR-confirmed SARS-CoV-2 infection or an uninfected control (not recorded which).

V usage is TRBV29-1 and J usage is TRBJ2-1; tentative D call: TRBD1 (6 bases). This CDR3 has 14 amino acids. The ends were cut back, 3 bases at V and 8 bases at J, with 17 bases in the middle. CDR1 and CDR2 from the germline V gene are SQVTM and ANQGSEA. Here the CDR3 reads CSVDSVQGWDEQFF. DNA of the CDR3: TGCAGCGTTGATTCGGTGCAGGGGTGGGATGAGCAGTTCTTC.

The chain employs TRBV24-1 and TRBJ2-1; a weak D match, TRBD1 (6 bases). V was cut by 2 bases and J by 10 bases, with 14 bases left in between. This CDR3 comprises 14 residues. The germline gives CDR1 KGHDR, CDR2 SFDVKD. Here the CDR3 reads CATSDSRDTREQFF. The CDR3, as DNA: TGTGCCACCAGTGATTCCCGGGACACTAGAGAGCAGTTCTTC.

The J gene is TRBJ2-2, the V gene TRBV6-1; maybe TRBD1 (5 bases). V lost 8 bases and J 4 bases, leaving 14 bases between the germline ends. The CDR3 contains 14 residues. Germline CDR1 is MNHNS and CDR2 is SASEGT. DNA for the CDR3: TGTGCCAGCGAGGTCCTGACAGCCACCGGGGAGCTGTTTTTT. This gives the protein CASEVLTATGELFF.

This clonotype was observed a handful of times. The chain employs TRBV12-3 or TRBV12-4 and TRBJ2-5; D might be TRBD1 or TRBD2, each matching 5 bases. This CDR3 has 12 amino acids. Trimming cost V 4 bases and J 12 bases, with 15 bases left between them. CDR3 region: CASSSGPLIEYF. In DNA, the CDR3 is TGTGCCAGCAGTTCGGGACCGTTAATCGAGTACTTC.

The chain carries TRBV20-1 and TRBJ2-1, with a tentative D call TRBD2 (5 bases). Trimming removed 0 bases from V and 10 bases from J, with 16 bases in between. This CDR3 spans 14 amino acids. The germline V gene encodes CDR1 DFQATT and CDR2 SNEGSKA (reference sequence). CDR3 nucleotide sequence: TGCAGTGCTAGAGATCGGGGTCGCTTCGGCGAGCAGTTCTTC. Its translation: CSARDRGRFGEQFF.

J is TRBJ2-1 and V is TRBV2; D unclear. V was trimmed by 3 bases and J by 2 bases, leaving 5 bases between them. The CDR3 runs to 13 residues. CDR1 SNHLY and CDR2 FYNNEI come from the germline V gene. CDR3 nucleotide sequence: TGTGCCAGCAGTGACAGCACCTACAATGAGCAGTTCTTC. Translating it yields CASSDSTYNEQFF.

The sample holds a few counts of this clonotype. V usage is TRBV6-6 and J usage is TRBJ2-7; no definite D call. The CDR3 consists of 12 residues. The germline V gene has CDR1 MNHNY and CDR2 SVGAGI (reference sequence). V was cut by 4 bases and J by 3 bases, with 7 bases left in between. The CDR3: CASSWSNYEQYF. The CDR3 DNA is TGTGCCAGCAGTTGGTCTAACTACGAGCAGTACTTC.

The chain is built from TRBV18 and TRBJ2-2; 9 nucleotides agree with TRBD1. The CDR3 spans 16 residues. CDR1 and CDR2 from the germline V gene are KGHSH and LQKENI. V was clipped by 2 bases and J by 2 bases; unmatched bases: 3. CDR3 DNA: TGTGCCAGCTCACCAAGGGACAGGGTAAACACCGGGGAGCTGTTTTTT. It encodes CASSPRDRVNTGELFF.

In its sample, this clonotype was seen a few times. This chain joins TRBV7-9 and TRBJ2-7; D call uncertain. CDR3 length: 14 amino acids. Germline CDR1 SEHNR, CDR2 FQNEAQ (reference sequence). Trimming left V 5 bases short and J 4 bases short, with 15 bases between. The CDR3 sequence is CASSNPRLEYEQYF. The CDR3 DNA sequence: TGTGCCAGCAGCAATCCCCGGCTGGAGTACGAGCAGTACTTC.

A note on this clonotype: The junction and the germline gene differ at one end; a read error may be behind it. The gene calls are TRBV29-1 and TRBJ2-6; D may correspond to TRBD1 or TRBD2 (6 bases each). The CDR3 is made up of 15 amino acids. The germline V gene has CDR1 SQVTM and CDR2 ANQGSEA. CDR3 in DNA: TGCAGCGTCGAAGCTGGGGGGCCTGGGGCCAACGTCCTGACTTTC. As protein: CSVEAGGPGANVLTF.

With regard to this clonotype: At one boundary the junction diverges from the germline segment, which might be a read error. The CDR3 sequence: CASSADRGQTEVFF. CDR3 DNA sequence: TGCGCCAGCAGCGCTGACAGGGGGCAGACTGAAGTTTTCTTT. The chain is built from TRBV5-1 and TRBJ1-1; 10 bases align to TRBD1. CDR3 length equals 14 residues. CDR1 is SGHRS and CDR2 is YFSETQ in the germline V gene.

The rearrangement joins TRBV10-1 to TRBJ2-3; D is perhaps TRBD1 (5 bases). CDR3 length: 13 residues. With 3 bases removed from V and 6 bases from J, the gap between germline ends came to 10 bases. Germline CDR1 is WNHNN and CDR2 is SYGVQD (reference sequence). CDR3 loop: CASSESSGDTQYF. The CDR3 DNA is TGCGCCAGCAGTGAAAGTTCAGGGGATACGCAGTATTTT.

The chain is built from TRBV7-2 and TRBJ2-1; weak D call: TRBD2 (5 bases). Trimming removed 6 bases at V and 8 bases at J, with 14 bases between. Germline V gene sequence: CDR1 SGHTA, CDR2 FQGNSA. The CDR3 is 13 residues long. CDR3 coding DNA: TGTGCCAGCAGGCGGGCGGTCCCGGATGAGCAGTTCTTC. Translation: CASRRAVPDEQFF.

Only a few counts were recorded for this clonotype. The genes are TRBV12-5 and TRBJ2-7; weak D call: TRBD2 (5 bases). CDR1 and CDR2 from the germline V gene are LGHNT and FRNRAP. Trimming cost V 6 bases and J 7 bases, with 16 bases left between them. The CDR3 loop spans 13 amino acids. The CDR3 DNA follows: TGTGCTAGTGGCCCAGTCGGGGTCCAAGAGCAGTACTTC. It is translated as CASGPVGVQEQYF.

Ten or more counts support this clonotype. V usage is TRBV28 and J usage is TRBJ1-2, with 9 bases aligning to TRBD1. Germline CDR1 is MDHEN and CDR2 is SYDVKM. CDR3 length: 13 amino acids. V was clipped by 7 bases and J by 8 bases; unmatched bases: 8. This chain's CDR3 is CASKWDRAVGYTF. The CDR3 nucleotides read TGTGCCAGCAAATGGGACAGGGCCGTGGGCTACACCTTC.